These 16 T cell receptor beta chains were sequenced from one sample in a study of identical twins (dated by TCRdb to the mid-2010s). To prepare the library, 5' RACE was applied. Sequencing relied on an Illumina HiSeq 2000. TCRdb reprocessed the public reads (quality trimming at Q25 with fastp, clone calling with MiXCR) and kept in-frame beta chains. Here each entry gathers all rows of one CDR3 protein and keeps the most common genes and DNA. This sample comprises 550,000 to 800,000 distinct CDR3 sequences, under 8.5% of them detected only once. Clones ranked in the top ten supply approximately 1.5% of the sample. Another study also made use of these data, one on yellow fever vaccine responses in identical twins.

Sequencing input: PBMCs. Receptors originate from a woman aged 18-29 years in good health.

The chain carries TRBV5-1 and TRBJ1-1; 7 nucleotides agree with TRBD1. Germline CDR1 reads SGHRS; CDR2 reads YFSETQ. J was trimmed by 1 base and V by 3 bases; bases with no gene match: 9. This CDR3 is 16 amino acids long. The CDR3 nucleotides are TGCGCCAGCAGCTCCTCTCGACAGGGTCAGAACACTGAAGCTTTCTTT. This translates into CASSSSRQGQNTEAFF.

This clonotype was picked up many times. This CDR3 is CSVEGLREGLVNEQFF. In DNA form, the CDR3 reads TGCAGCGTTGAAGGTTTACGGGAGGGCTTAGTCAATGAGCAGTTCTTC. The V and J genes are TRBV29-1 and TRBJ2-1; 8 bases match TRBD2. The CDR3 is 16 residues long. With V trimmed by 1 base and J by 6 bases, 11 bases remained unmatched. Germline V lookup: CDR1 SQVTM, CDR2 ANQGSEA.

The rearrangement uses TRBV14 and TRBJ1-2; 11 bases are shared with TRBD1. This CDR3 is built from 13 residues. In germline, CDR1 is SGHDN, CDR2 FVKESK. Trimming took 5 bases from V and 6 from J; bases not matched to a gene: 2. CDR3: CASSTDRGHGYTF. In DNA form, the CDR3 reads TGTGCCAGCAGCACGGACAGGGGGCATGGCTACACCTTC. Full variable domain (rest looked up from reference TRBV14 and TRBJ1-2): EAGVTQFPSHSVIEKGQTVTLRCDPISGHDNLYWYRRVMGKEIKFLLHFVKESKQDESGMPNNRFLAERTGGTYSTLKVQPAELEDSGVYFCASSTDRGHGYTFGSGTRLTVV.

As concerns this clonotype: The junction does not match germline at one end; this may be a read error. The genes are TRBV7-3 and TRBJ2-1; the D gene is possibly TRBD2 (6 bases). Germline CDR1 reads SGHTA; CDR2 reads FQGTGA. The CDR3 runs to 16 residues. The CDR3 loop reads CASSLTRRGTYNEQFF. In DNA form, the CDR3 reads TGTGCTAGCAGCTTAACGAGGAGGGGCACCTACAATGAGCAGTTCTTC.

This clonotype was detected only once. The gene calls are TRBV2 and TRBJ2-2; the match to TRBD2 covers 8 bases. Trimming took 7 bases from V and 5 from J; bases not matched to a gene: 12. Per germline, CDR1 SNHLY and CDR2 FYNNEI. The CDR3 loop spans 16 amino acids. The CDR3 spells CASTPPGVAGTGELFF. For the CDR3, the DNA is TGTGCCAGCACGCCACCGGGGGTAGCGGGAACCGGGGAGCTGTTTTTT.

Only a few counts were recorded for this clonotype. The rearrangement links TRBV12-3 or TRBV12-4 to TRBJ2-7; TRBD1 aligns across 7 bases. CDR3 size: 15 residues. J lost 0 bases, V lost 4 bases, and 6 bases had no gene match. DNA of the CDR3: TGTGCCAGCAGTTCAGGACAGGTGGGCTCCTACGAGCAGTACTTC. Protein sequence: CASSSGQVGSYEQYF.

The genes are TRBV27 and TRBJ2-1; 8 nucleotides line up with TRBD1. The V segment lost 4 bases and the J segment 7 bases; nucleotides outside the gene matches: 15. Looked up from germline, CDR1 is MNHEY and CDR2 is SMNVEV (reference sequence). This CDR3 region has 17 residues. The DNA of the CDR3 is TGTGCCAGCAGTTCCCCGAAAGGACAGGGTGAACTTAATGAGCAGTTCTTC. It specifies CASSSPKGQGELNEQFF.

This clonotype was detected a few times. This sequence joins TRBV3-1 and TRBJ2-5; 9 bases line up with TRBD2. Germline V lookup: CDR1 LGHDT, CDR2 YNNKEL (reference sequence). The CDR3 is 16 residues long. With 4 bases clipped from V and 7 bases from J, the junction kept 13 bases outside the gene matches. The CDR3 is CASSPSGGHMTSTQYF. The CDR3, as DNA: TGTGCCAGCAGCCCCAGCGGGGGGCACATGACATCGACCCAGTACTTC.

The rearrangement links TRBV14 to TRBJ2-1, with 16 bases that match TRBD2. The CDR3 covers 22 residues. Germline V lookup: CDR1 SGHDN, CDR2 FVKESK. V lost 3 bases, J lost 8 bases, and 22 bases stayed unmatched. The CDR3 region has the DNA TGTGCCAGCAGCCATCAATTTATGGCCGGGACTAGCGGGAGGGCCGTTGGAGATGAGCAGTTCTTC. Translation: CASSHQFMAGTSGRAVGDEQFF.

This clonotype has more than one count but fewer than ten. The gene calls are TRBV10-1 and TRBJ2-3; 7 nucleotides line up with TRBD2. This CDR3 is built from 15 residues. Germline CDR1 and CDR2: WNHNN and SYGVQD (reference sequence). The ends lost 4 bases at V and 1 base at J; junction bases unmatched: 5. The CDR3: CASSGPGGRTDTQYF. CDR3 sequence (DNA): TGCGCCAGCAGTGGTCCGGGGGGACGCACAGATACGCAGTATTTT.

This clonotype was seen only a few times. The V and J genes are TRBV7-9 and TRBJ1-1; 9 nucleotides agree with TRBD1. V lost 4 bases and J lost 10; bases outside the gene matches: 7. CDR1 and CDR2 (germline): SEHNR, FQNEAQ (reference sequence). CDR3 length: 13 residues. CDR3 DNA: TGTGCCAGCAGCTCGCTAACAGGGGGCGGAGCTTTCTTT. Encoded protein: CASSSLTGGGAFF. Drawing the rest from reference TRBV7-9 and TRBJ1-1, the complete variable domain is DTGVSQNPRHKITKRGQNVTFRCDPISEHNRLYWYRQTLGQGPEFLTYFQNEAQLEKSRLLSDRFSAERPKGSFSTLEIQRTEQGDSAMYLCASSSLTGGGAFFGQGTRLTVV.

The chain carries TRBV12-3 or TRBV12-4 and TRBJ2-2; TRBD2 aligns across 14 bases. The CDR3 runs 18 residues. The CDR3 DNA reads as TGTACCTGCTGTCGGGGACTAGCGGGAGTCCGGGACACCGGGGAGCTGTTTTTT. Protein sequence: CTCCRGLAGVRDTGELFF.

The V gene is TRBV7-9, the J gene TRBJ2-1; weak D call: TRBD2 (5 bases). V lost 2 bases and J lost 10, with 9 bases in between. This CDR3 is built from 12 residues. The germline CDR1 and CDR2 sequences are SEHNR and FQNEAQ (reference sequence). The CDR3 nucleotides read TGTGCCAGCAGCTTAAAGGTAGCGGAGCAGTTCTTC. It codes for CASSLKVAEQFF.

This rearrangement joins TRBV20-1 to TRBJ1-2; possibly TRBD1 for D (6 bases). In germline, CDR1 is DFQATT, CDR2 SNEGSKA (reference sequence). The CDR3 totals 14 residues. V was clipped by 5 bases and J by 2 bases, with 15 bases between them. The CDR3 is CSAGGHLLNYGYTF. The CDR3 DNA follows: TGCAGTGCTGGGGGACACCTGCTGAACTATGGCTACACCTTC.

This clonotype was observed many times. The chain carries TRBV7-8 and TRBJ1-3; D is perhaps TRBD1 (5 bases). The CDR3 consists of 15 residues. Trimming removed 5 bases from V and 2 bases from J, with 13 bases in between. Germline CDR1 is SGHVS and CDR2 is FQNEAQ. CDR3 region: CASSTGTSPGNTIYF. CDR3 bases: TGTGCCAGCAGCACGGGGACCAGCCCTGGAAACACCATATATTTT. The full variable domain, rest sourced from reference TRBV7-8 and TRBJ1-3, is GAGVSQSPRYKVAKRGQDVALRCDPISGHVSLFWYQQALGQGPEFLTYFQNEAQLDKSGLPSDRFFAERPEGSVSTLKIQRTQQEDSAVYLCASSTGTSPGNTIYFGEGSWLTVV.

This clonotype was counted ten times or more. V and J are TRBV24-1 and TRBJ2-2; 11 bases line up with TRBD2. This CDR3 has 17 amino acids. From germline, CDR1 is KGHDR and CDR2 SFDVKD. Trimming took 4 bases from V and 1 from J; bases not matched to a gene: 4. The CDR3 bases are TGTGCCACCAGTGAACCAGGACTAGCGGGGAACACCGGGGAGCTGTTTTTT. Translating it yields CATSEPGLAGNTGELFF.